These 31 T cell receptor beta chains were sequenced from one sample in a study of beta chain features in type 1 diabetes. The whole isolated RNA underwent reverse transcription, so sequencing captured expressed TCRB transcripts. Method: immunoSEQ multiplex PCR; TCRdb's copy keeps in-frame clones and lacks some. In the table there are roughly 250,000 clones, over 8.5% of which are singletons. The specimen was naive CD4+ T cells from blood. Receptors originate from a young woman in good health.

In its sample, this clone was seen a few times. The rearrangement links TRBV15 to TRBJ2-2; no firm D call. CDR3 size: 18 residues. V lost 0 bases and J 1 base, leaving 15 bases between the germline ends. Per the germline V gene, CDR1 is LNHNV and CDR2 is YYDKDF (reference sequence). The CDR3 is CATSRDNRRILNTGELFF. CDR3 DNA: TGTGCCACCAGCAGAGATAATAGGCGGATCCTGAACACCGGGGAGCTGTTTTTT.

The J gene is TRBJ2-5, the V gene TRBV5-1; D is possibly TRBD2 (5 bases). CDR3 length equals 12 residues. Germline V gene data show CDR1 as SGHRS and CDR2 as YFSETQ. The V gene lost 4 bases and the J gene lost 5 bases, with 9 bases spanning the gap. The CDR3 DNA sequence: TGCGCCAGCAGCGCTACGGGGGAGACCCAGTACTTC. Amino acids: CASSATGETQYF.

This clone was counted between two and nine times. V usage is TRBV2 and J usage is TRBJ1-5; 8 bases match TRBD1. The CDR3 is made up of 16 amino acids. V was pared by 0 bases and J by 6 bases, with 7 bases of the junction left unmatched. From germline, CDR1 is SNHLY and CDR2 FYNNEI. CDR3 DNA sequence: TGTGCCAGCAGTGAAGCCCAGGGGGCAAGGGTTCAGCCCCAGCATTTT. Its protein product is CASSEAQGARVQPQHF.

This chain links TRBV30 with TRBJ2-7, with 9 bases matching TRBD2. There are 15 residues in the CDR3. Trimming at V came to 3 bases and at J to 7 bases, leaving 13 bases not matched to a gene. CDR1 is GTSNPN, CDR2 SVGIG, per germline (reference sequence). CDR3 coding DNA: TGTGCCTGGAGCTTTGGGGGTAGCGGGAGCTTTGAGCAGTACTTC. Amino acid sequence: CAWSFGGSGSFEQYF.

This clone was counted a few times. The chain is built from TRBV9 and TRBJ1-6, with 9 bases lining up with TRBD1. CDR3 length: 19 amino acids. CDR1 and CDR2 from the germline V gene are SGDLS and YYNGEE. Trimming cost V 4 bases and J 4 bases; bases outside gene matches: 15. CDR3 DNA: TGTGCCAGCAGCCGTGCCCCCGACAGGGGGTTGTGGTATAATTCACCCCTCCACTTT. It codes for CASSRAPDRGLWYNSPLHF.

This clone was detected a few times. This chain links TRBV5-1 with TRBJ1-5; a weak D match, TRBD1 (6 bases). CDR1 SGHRS and CDR2 YFSETQ come from the germline V gene. There are 14 residues in the CDR3. V dropped 1 base and J dropped 7 bases, with 12 bases sitting between them. The CDR3 DNA sequence: TGCGCCAGCAGCTTGACAGGGTTGGAGCAGCCCCAGCATTTT. Translation: CASSLTGLEQPQHF.

Only a few counts were recorded for this clone. The junction departs from germline at one end; a sequencing error may be responsible. The chain combines TRBV27 with TRBJ1-6, with unresolved D. This CDR3 comprises 13 residues. Per germline, CDR1 MNHEY and CDR2 SMNVEV (reference sequence). The CDR3 DNA reads TGTGCCAGCCGCAGGTCCTCTAATTCACCCCTCCACTTT. It codes for CASRRSSNSPLHF.

This clone was detected ten times or more. V is TRBV7-9 and J is TRBJ2-6, with D unclear. CDR3 length equals 16 residues. Per the germline V gene, CDR1 is SEHNR and CDR2 is FQNEAQ (reference sequence). V lost 3 bases to trimming and J lost 0 bases, with 9 bases between them. In nucleotides, the CDR3 is TGTGCCAGCAGCTTCGCCACAGACTCTGGGGCCAACGTCCTGACTTTC. Translation gives CASSFATDSGANVLTF.

This clone has more than one count but fewer than ten. The chain joins TRBV6-6 to TRBJ2-1; D possibly corresponds to TRBD2 (5 bases). This CDR3 has 14 amino acids. The V gene's germline CDR1 is MNHNY and CDR2 SVGAGI (reference sequence). Trimming removed 8 bases at V and 6 bases at J, with 17 bases between. CDR3: CASSPRRRPNEQFF. CDR3 bases: TGTGCCAGCTCCCCCCGACGGAGGCCCAATGAGCAGTTCTTC.

The DNA for the CDR3 is TGTGCCAGCAGTGAATATTCGGGAATCTATGGCTACACCTTC. This encodes CASSEYSGIYGYTF. The chain carries TRBV25-1 and TRBJ1-2; no clear D. Deletions cut 0 bases from V and 4 bases from J, with 9 bases between. The V gene's germline CDR1 is MGHDK and CDR2 SYGVNS. This CDR3 comprises 14 residues.

The chain employs TRBV30 and TRBJ1-2; D remains ambiguous. This CDR3 has 11 amino acids. The germline V gene has CDR1 GTSNPN and CDR2 SVGIG (reference sequence). V was shortened by 2 bases and J by 4 bases, with 5 bases between the two germline ends. In DNA form, the CDR3 reads TGTGCCTGGAGTAACGGCTATGGCTACACCTTC. It specifies CAWSNGYGYTF.

The chain links TRBV7-2 to TRBJ2-2; 13 positions match TRBD2. CDR3 length equals 15 residues. With 5 bases clipped from V and 6 bases from J, the junction kept 3 bases outside the gene matches. Germline V gene sequence: CDR1 SGHTA, CDR2 FQGNSA. The CDR3 region is CASSVTSGRAGELFF. Written as DNA, the CDR3 is TGTGCCAGCAGCGTTACTAGCGGGAGGGCCGGGGAGCTGTTTTTT. The variable domain in full, completed from reference TRBV7-2 and TRBJ2-2, reads GAGVSQSPSNKVTEKGKDVELRCDPISGHTALYWYRQSLGQGLEFLIYFQGNSAPDKSGLPSDRFSAERTGGSVSTLTIQRTQQEDSAVYLCASSVTSGRAGELFFGEGSRLTVL.

This clone was counted a single time. This rearrangement joins TRBV18 to TRBJ1-1; 8 nucleotides match TRBD1. The CDR3 is made up of 15 amino acids. Trimming removed 2 bases from V and 1 base from J; junction bases left unmatched: 3. The germline V gene encodes CDR1 KGHSH and CDR2 LQKENI. The CDR3 region has the DNA TGTGCCAGCTCACCAATTGGACAGGGGAACACTGAAGCTTTCTTT. The encoded protein is CASSPIGQGNTEAFF.

This clone was observed a handful of times. This chain uses TRBV6-4 with TRBJ2-7; 7 bases align to TRBD2. This CDR3 is 15 amino acids long. The J segment lost 3 bases and the V segment lost 7 bases, leaving 12 bases of the junction unmatched. The germline V gene has CDR1 MRHNA and CDR2 SNTAGT. The CDR3 loop is CASNQFSSGFYEQYF. The CDR3, as DNA: TGTGCCAGCAACCAGTTTAGTAGCGGGTTCTACGAGCAGTACTTC.

The J gene is TRBJ1-3, the V gene TRBV9, with 10 bases fitting TRBD1. Germline loops: CDR1 SGDLS, CDR2 YYNGEE. The V segment lost 3 bases and the J segment 0 bases; nucleotides outside the gene matches: 6. The CDR3 has 17 amino acids. The CDR3 reads CASSGDRDRGSGNTIYF. The CDR3 DNA sequence: TGTGCCAGCAGCGGGGACCGGGACAGGGGCTCTGGAAACACCATATATTTT.

V usage is TRBV30 and J usage is TRBJ1-4; 7 bases are a match to TRBD1. The length of the CDR3 is 13 residues. The germline V gene has CDR1 GTSNPN and CDR2 SVGIG (reference sequence). J gave up 7 bases and V 5 bases, and 7 bases lay outside the gene matches. The CDR3 bases are TGTGCCTGGGCAGGGGGGCCCGCTGAAAAACTGTTTTTT. This gives the protein CAWAGGPAEKLFF.

This clone was observed a handful of times. This sequence joins TRBV28 and TRBJ2-1; D gene ambiguous. The germline CDR1 and CDR2 sequences are MDHEN and SYDVKM. The V end was cut by 7 bases, the J end by 5 bases, with 6 bases between. This CDR3 has 11 residues. The CDR3 DNA reads as TGTGCCAGCATGGAGAACAATGAGCAGTTCTTC. Amino acid sequence: CASMENNEQFF.

The CDR3 loop is CASSEGPWDRVDGYTF. The CDR3 DNA sequence: TGTGCCAGCAGTGAAGGCCCCTGGGACAGGGTGGATGGCTACACCTTC. The J gene is TRBJ1-2, the V gene TRBV2; TRBD1 matches at 9 bases. The trim removed 1 base at V and 6 bases at J, leaving 9 bases unmatched. The CDR3 has 16 residues. Looked up from germline, CDR1 is SNHLY and CDR2 is FYNNEI.

The chain recombines TRBV19 with TRBJ1-1; the match to TRBD1 covers 9 bases. The CDR3 spans 16 residues. The J segment lost 4 bases and the V segment lost 5 bases, leaving 11 bases of the junction unmatched. CDR1 LNHDA and CDR2 SQIVND come from the germline V gene (reference sequence). The CDR3 nucleotides are TGTGCCAGTAGTCCCCTGGACAGGGGTTTTCGCACTGAAGCTTTCTTT. This codes for CASSPLDRGFRTEAFF.

This clone has ten or more counts. CDR3 sequence reads: CSETTSSETQYF. Here the CDR3 DNA reads TGCAGCGAGACGACTAGTTCGGAGACCCAGTACTTC. The chain uses TRBV29-1 and TRBJ2-5; TRBD2 is a possible D gene (6 bases). V was cut by 7 bases and J by 5 bases, with 14 bases left in between. Germline CDR1 and CDR2: SQVTM and ANQGSEA. The CDR3 covers 12 residues.

This clone was found a few times. The chain is built from TRBV18 and TRBJ1-2; D not certain. Per germline, CDR1 KGHSH and CDR2 LQKENI. V lost 6 bases, J lost 5 bases, and 13 bases lay in between. The CDR3 covers 13 residues. CDR3 nucleotides: TGTGCCAGCTCGTCGGGGTCTCTGTATGGCTACACCTTC. The encoded protein is CASSSGSLYGYTF.

V is TRBV15 and J is TRBJ2-1; TRBD1 matches at 11 bases. V was pared by 2 bases and J by 4 bases, with 4 bases of the junction left unmatched. CDR3 length: 16 amino acids. Per germline, CDR1 LNHNV and CDR2 YYDKDF (reference sequence). CDR3 bases: TGTGCCACCAGCAGAACCGGGACAGGGGGGTACAATGAGCAGTTCTTC. Translation: CATSRTGTGGYNEQFF.

The rearrangement uses TRBV29-1 and TRBJ1-2; 10 bases fit TRBD1. This CDR3 spans 14 amino acids. Germline CDR1 is SQVTM and CDR2 is ANQGSEA. V gave up 3 bases and J gave up 7 bases; unmatched junction bases: 8. The CDR3 DNA is TGCAGCGTTGATCCCCGGGACAGGGGAGGTGGCTACACCTTC. This sequence encodes CSVDPRDRGGGYTF.

This clone was counted a few times. This chain uses TRBV5-4 with TRBJ1-6; TRBD1 agrees at 9 bases. The V and J ends lost 4 bases and 9 bases, in that order; junction bases with no gene match: 8. The CDR3 has 15 amino acids. Germline lookup yields CDR1 SGHNT and CDR2 YYREEE (reference sequence). The CDR3 DNA reads TGTGCCAGCAGCGAACGACAGGGGGTAGTTTCACCCCTCCACTTT. Translated: CASSERQGVVSPLHF.

This clone has a handful of counts. The chain couples TRBV6-5 to TRBJ1-1; D possibly corresponds to TRBD1 (6 bases). Trimming stripped 6 bases from V and 3 bases from J, with 14 bases between. Germline values: CDR1 MNHEY, CDR2 SVGAGI. CDR3 length: 14 residues. CDR3 loop: CASRPSDSYTEAFF. The CDR3 nucleotides read TGTGCCAGCAGACCCTCGGACAGTTACACTGAAGCTTTCTTT.

V gene TRBV18 combines with J gene TRBJ1-2, with unresolved D. The V gene lost 2 bases and the J gene lost 14 bases, with 15 bases spanning the gap. The CDR3 is 12 residues long. The germline gives CDR1 KGHSH, CDR2 LQKENI. The CDR3 nucleotides are TGTGCCAGCTCACCAGGCCTAACGGGTAGGACCTTC. Protein: CASSPGLTGRTF.

This chain connects TRBV7-9 to TRBJ1-2; 9 bases line up with TRBD1. After removal of 0 bases from V and 4 bases from J, the junction contained 6 bases not matched to a gene. CDR1 and CDR2 (germline): SEHNR, FQNEAQ (reference sequence). This CDR3 spans 16 amino acids. This CDR3 is CASSLALTGGFYGYTF. The CDR3 nucleotides are TGTGCCAGCAGCTTAGCGTTGACAGGGGGGTTCTATGGCTACACCTTC.

V usage is TRBV5-1 and J usage is TRBJ1-6; D perhaps matches TRBD1 (6 bases). This CDR3 has 14 amino acids. V was shortened by 2 bases and J by 6 bases, with 9 bases between the two germline ends. Germline CDR1 and CDR2: SGHRS and YFSETQ. The CDR3 loop is CASSLPDSNSPLHF. Written as DNA, the CDR3 is TGCGCCAGCAGCTTACCGGACAGTAATTCACCCCTCCACTTT.

This clone was detected a few times. The chain employs TRBV6-1 and TRBJ2-4; 8 bases are a match to TRBD1. The CDR3 spans 19 residues. Trimming took 1 base from V and 0 from J; bases not matched to a gene: 11. Germline CDR1 is MNHNS and CDR2 is SASEGT. The CDR3 reads CASSEGADRAIGAKNIQYF. The DNA of the CDR3 is TGTGCCAGCAGTGAAGGGGCGGACAGGGCGATTGGAGCCAAAAACATTCAGTACTTC.

This clone has just a few counts. This sequence joins TRBV30 and TRBJ2-3; 13 nucleotides align to TRBD2. Germline V gene sequence: CDR1 GTSNPN, CDR2 SVGIG (reference sequence). This CDR3 contains 15 residues. After removal of 0 bases from V and 7 bases from J, the junction contained 4 bases not matched to a gene. In DNA, the CDR3 is TGTGCCTGGAGTGTACTAGCGGGAGGGCCACATACGCAGTATTTT. As protein: CAWSVLAGGPHTQYF. Filled out from reference TRBV30 and TRBJ2-3, the complete variable domain reads SQTIHQWPATLVQPVGSPLSLECTVEGTSNPNLYWYRQAAGRGLQLLFYSVGIGQISSEVPQNLSASRPQDRQFILSSKKLLLSDSGFYLCAWSVLAGGPHTQYFGPGTRLTVL.

The V call is TRBV19, the J call TRBJ2-5, with TRBD2 matching 8 bases. The CDR3 sequence is 17 residues long. From germline, CDR1 is LNHDA and CDR2 SQIVND (reference sequence). J gave up 6 bases and V 4 bases, and 16 bases lay outside the gene matches. CDR3 amino acids: CASSKPPGLGVVKTQYF. The CDR3 coding sequence is TGTGCCAGTAGTAAACCTCCGGGACTAGGAGTCGTGAAGACCCAGTACTTC.